Listed below are T cell receptor beta chains from one sample, sequenced in a study of T cells in Graves' hyperthyroidism and ophthalmopathy. In TCRdb, the multiplex PCR reads were re-called with MiXCR into one record per CDR3 protein. The sample consists of 530,000 or so distinct CDR3 sequences, more than 45% of them appearing once. The sequenced sample consisted of peripheral blood or thyroid tissue (not recorded which). These receptors all stem from a woman aged 18-29 years with Graves' hyperthyroidism. Both conserved end residues are part of each CDR3. A D gene is named only where the DNA matches it firmly. The size of a clone is reported for some rows only, either as once, few or many, or as a class for expanded clones.

CASSQEDYEQYF,TGTGCCAGCAGCCAGGAAGACTACGAGCAGTACTTC,TRBV7-2,NA,12,NA,TRBJ2-7
CASSLLGGMYEQYF,TGTGCCAGCAGCTTATTGGGCGGGATGTACGAGCAGTACTTC,TRBV7-2,NA,14,medium-sized,TRBJ2-7
CSVKSGTEKLFF,TGCAGCGTTAAGTCCGGGACAGAAAAACTGTTTTTT,TRBV29-1,NA,12,NA,TRBJ1-4
CSVEALHQPSGTTDTQYF,TGCAGCGTTGAAGCCTTACACCAGCCTAGCGGGACCACAGATACGCAGTATTTT,TRBV29-1,TRBD2,18,few,TRBJ2-3
CSARGTGASSYEQYF,TGCAGTGCTAGAGGGACAGGGGCGAGCTCCTACGAGCAGTACTTC,TRBV20-1,TRBD1,15,NA,TRBJ2-7
CASSLQGAIAGGKADTQYF,TGTGCCAGCAGCTTACAGGGGGCCATAGCGGGAGGGAAGGCAGATACGCAGTATTTT,TRBV7-2,TRBD2,19,NA,TRBJ2-3
CASSLVQEQFF,TGTGCCAGCAGCTTAGTCCAGGAGCAGTTCTTC,TRBV7-2,NA,11,few,TRBJ2-1
CASSEFRSEGEAFF,TGCGCCAGCAGTGAGTTTCGGAGTGAGGGTGAAGCTTTCTTT,TRBV10-2,NA,14,many,TRBJ1-1
CATSDPGTSGIGELFF,TGTGCCACCAGTGATCCCGGGACTAGCGGGATCGGGGAGCTGTTTTTT,TRBV24-1,TRBD2,16,NA,TRBJ2-2
CASSLDYRENSPLHF,TGTGCCAGCAGTTTAGATTACAGGGAGAATTCACCCCTCCACTTT,TRBV12-3/TRBV12-4,NA,15,many,TRBJ1-6
CAIGQGDLETQYF,TGTGCCATCGGACAGGGTGACCTAGAGACCCAGTACTTC,TRBV10-3,TRBD1,13,many,TRBJ2-5
CASSPTMNTEAFF,TGCGCCAGCAGCCCGACAATGAACACTGAAGCTTTCTTT,TRBV5-1,NA,13,many,TRBJ1-1
CAIAEWAGLNQPQHF,TGTGCCATCGCGGAGTGGGCAGGCCTGAATCAGCCCCAGCATTTT,TRBV10-3,NA,15,many,TRBJ1-5
CASMGQANLQYF,TGTGCCAGCATGGGGCAAGCCAATCTCCAGTACTTC,TRBV7-7,NA,12,NA,TRBJ2-7
CASSQEGAWRDQETQYF,TGCGCCAGCAGCCAAGAAGGGGCTTGGAGGGATCAAGAGACCCAGTACTTC,TRBV7-9,NA,17,once,TRBJ2-5
CASRMTGTQETQHF,TGTGCCAGCAGGATGACCGGGACGCAAGAGACCCAGCATTTT,TRBV7-6,NA,14,NA,TRBJ1-5
CASSPGLAPLNYGYTF,TGCGCCAGCAGCCCCGGCTTGGCTCCGCTTAACTATGGCTACACCTTC,TRBV4-3,NA,16,many,TRBJ1-2
CASSLTGRFNTEAFF,TGCGCCAGCAGCTTGACAGGGAGGTTTAACACTGAAGCTTTCTTT,TRBV5-1,NA,15,once,TRBJ1-1
CATSRDHGGNEPQHF,TGTGCCACCAGCAGAGATCATGGCGGCAATGAGCCCCAGCATTTT,TRBV15,NA,15,NA,TRBJ1-5
CASSQGDSSPSSEQYF,TGTGCCAGCAGCCAAGGGGACAGTTCCCCTTCATCCGAGCAGTACTTC,TRBV4-2,TRBD1,16,many,TRBJ2-7
CASSVPSTDTQYF,TGTGCCAGCAGCGTACCTAGCACAGATACGCAGTATTTT,TRBV9,NA,13,NA,TRBJ2-3
CASSLAVSETQYF,TGTGCTAGCAGCTTAGCGGTTTCGGAGACCCAGTACTTC,TRBV7-7,NA,13,NA,TRBJ2-5
CASTARSANEKLFF,TGTGCCAGCACGGCAAGGTCGGCTAATGAAAAACTGTTTTTT,TRBV25-1,NA,14,many,TRBJ1-4
CATSTDRGNTHTEAFF,TGTGCCACCAGCACCGACAGGGGTAACACGCACACTGAAGCTTTCTTT,TRBV15,TRBD1,16,NA,TRBJ1-1